The 30 T cell receptor beta chains below were found in one sample sequenced in a study of blood T cell repertoires in COVID-19. This table comes from immunoSEQ multiplex PCR, and its TCRdb copy is limited to in-frame clones, with some not included. The sample lists about 52,000 clones, 90% seen once, with about 3.1% in the top ten. Sequenced input: peripheral blood. Receptor source: a human donor in a cohort sampled during active COVID-19.

Remarks on this clone: Additional DNA sequences in this sample encode the identical CDR3. The genes are TRBV9 and TRBJ2-7; 7 bases line up with TRBD1. Trimming at V came to 0 bases and at J to 2 bases, leaving 2 bases not matched to a gene. The V gene's germline CDR1 is SGDLS and CDR2 YYNGEE. CDR3 length equals 14 residues. CDR3 nucleotide sequence: TGTGCCAGCAGCGTAGGACAGGGACCCTACGAGCAGTACTTC. This translates into CASSVGQGPYEQYF.

The gene calls are TRBV6-5 and TRBJ2-3; 9 bases agree with TRBD2. With 7 bases clipped from V and 0 bases from J, the junction kept 5 bases outside the gene matches. The germline V gene has CDR1 MNHEY and CDR2 SVGAGI. The CDR3 is 15 residues long. The CDR3: CASTRLAESTDTQYF. In nucleotides, the CDR3 is TGTGCCAGCACCAGACTAGCGGAGAGCACAGATACGCAGTATTTT.

The chain has TRBV15 and TRBJ2-2; 11 positions agree with TRBD2. There are 16 residues in the CDR3. The V gene end was trimmed by 3 bases and the J gene end by 2 bases; junction bases not matched to a gene: 2. Germline V lookup: CDR1 LNHNV, CDR2 YYDKDF (reference sequence). In nucleotides, the CDR3 is TGTGCCACCAGCAGTGGGACTAGCGGAAACACCGGGGAGCTGTTTTTT. This encodes CATSSGTSGNTGELFF. The complete variable domain, with remaining parts taken from reference TRBV15 and TRBJ2-2, reads DAMVIQNPRYQVTQFGKPVTLSCSQTLNHNVMYWYQQKSSQAPKLLFHYYDKDFNNEADTPDNFQSRRPNTSFCFLDIRSPGLGDTAMYLCATSSGTSGNTGELFFGEGSRLTVL.

The CDR3, as DNA: TGTGCCAGCAGCCAAGGCAGGGCCGACGAGCAGTACTTC. Protein product: CASSQGRADEQYF. This chain connects TRBV3-1 (or the pseudogene TRBV3-2) to TRBJ2-7, with D possibly matching TRBD1 (5 bases). This CDR3 is built from 13 residues. Trimming stripped 1 base from V and 5 bases from J, with 9 bases between. Germline V gene lookup returns CDR1 LGHDT and CDR2 YNNKEL (reference sequence).

The chain combines TRBV7-3 with TRBJ2-1, with 7 bases fitting TRBD2. The CDR3 runs 15 residues. Germline values: CDR1 SGHTA, CDR2 FQGTGA. With V trimmed by 5 bases and J by 3 bases, 7 bases remained unmatched. CDR3 sequence reads: CASSPAGAHYNEQFF. In DNA, the CDR3 is TGTGCCAGCAGCCCCGCGGGAGCCCACTACAATGAGCAGTTCTTC.

The chain has TRBV7-8 and TRBJ2-1; TRBD1 agrees at 7 bases. Germline CDR1 SGHVS, CDR2 FQNEAQ. The CDR3 consists of 17 residues. J gave up 0 bases and V 4 bases, and 9 bases lay outside the gene matches. In DNA, the CDR3 is TGTGCCAGCAGCTACGACAACAGGGGCAGCTCCTACAATGAGCAGTTCTTC. Protein: CASSYDNRGSSYNEQFF.

V usage is TRBV10-1 and J usage is TRBJ1-4, with 8 bases identical to TRBD1. The CDR3 is 15 amino acids. With V trimmed by 2 bases and J by 7 bases, 6 bases remained unmatched. Germline CDR1 WNHNN, CDR2 SYGVQD (reference sequence). This CDR3 is CASSEGQGAGEKLFF. The CDR3 nucleotides read TGCGCCAGCAGTGAGGGGCAGGGGGCCGGTGAAAAACTGTTTTTT.

This clone appeared a single time. The chain joins TRBV3-1 (or the pseudogene TRBV3-2) to TRBJ1-4, with D uncertain. The CDR3 runs to 16 residues. Trimming shortened V by 2 bases and J by 6 bases, and 16 bases separated the two germline ends. CDR1 is LGHDT, CDR2 YNNKEL, per germline (reference sequence). The CDR3 loop reads CASSQMSTLGYEKLFF. As DNA, the CDR3 is TGTGCCAGCAGCCAAATGTCGACTCTAGGTTATGAAAAACTGTTTTTT.

The chain combines TRBV19 with TRBJ2-1; the match to TRBD2 covers 10 bases. Germline V gene lookup returns CDR1 LNHDA and CDR2 SQIVND (reference sequence). The V and J ends lost 1 base and 8 bases, in that order; junction bases with no gene match: 8. The CDR3 consists of 16 residues. In nucleotides, the CDR3 is TGTGCCAGTAGTATAGTAGGAGCGGGAGGGATCCATGAGCAGTTCTTC. Amino acid sequence: CASSIVGAGGIHEQFF. The variable domain in full, with the rest retrieved from reference TRBV19 and TRBJ2-1, is DGGITQSPKYLFRKEGQNVTLSCEQNLNHDAMYWYRQDPGQGLRLIYYSQIVNDFQKGDIAEGYSVSREKKESFPLTVTSAQKNPTAFYLCASSIVGAGGIHEQFFGPGTRLTVL.

V is TRBV28 and J is TRBJ1-5; D gene ambiguous. The CDR3 is made up of 13 amino acids. Germline-derived CDR1 and CDR2 are MDHEN and SYDVKM. V dropped 6 bases and J dropped 5 bases, with 11 bases sitting between them. This CDR3 is CASRPEIDQPQHF. CDR3 in DNA: TGTGCCAGCAGACCCGAAATAGATCAGCCCCAGCATTTT. Looking up the rest from reference TRBV28 and TRBJ1-5 gives the full variable domain: DVKVTQSSRYLVKRTGEKVFLECVQDMDHENMFWYRQDPGLGLRLIYFSYDVKMKEKGDIPEGYSVSREKKERFSLILESASTNQTSMYLCASRPEIDQPQHFGDGTRLSIL.

This chain uses TRBV27 with TRBJ2-5, with 7 bases aligning to TRBD2. In germline, CDR1 is MNHEY, CDR2 SMNVEV (reference sequence). V trimming: 3 bases; J trimming: 4 bases; junction bases outside the gene matches: 2. CDR3 size: 13 residues. Written as DNA, the CDR3 is TGTGCCAGCAGTTTCCGGGGGGTAGAGACCCAGTACTTC. As protein: CASSFRGVETQYF.

The CDR3 DNA follows: TGCGCCAGCAGCTTGTCGGGCCGACTAGCCTTGGGCTCCTACAATGAGCAGTTCTTC. Protein: CASSLSGRLALGSYNEQFF. The chain employs TRBV5-1 and TRBJ2-1, with 7 bases aligning to TRBD2. The V and J ends lost 1 base and 0 bases, in that order; junction bases with no gene match: 13. There are 19 residues in the CDR3. Germline V lookup: CDR1 SGHRS, CDR2 YFSETQ.

The gene calls are TRBV11-2 and TRBJ2-7; 13 bases align to TRBD2. V was clipped by 4 bases and J by 1 base; unmatched bases: 7. CDR3 length equals 17 residues. Per germline, CDR1 SGHAT and CDR2 FQNNGV. DNA of the CDR3: TGTGCCAGCAGCTCCGGACTAGCGGGAGAGGTTTCCTACGAGCAGTACTTC. Translating it yields CASSSGLAGEVSYEQYF.

The rearrangement joins TRBV11-2 to TRBJ2-2; the D gene is possibly TRBD1 (6 bases). V lost 4 bases, J lost 3 bases, and 18 bases lay in between. The CDR3 loop spans 17 amino acids. Germline V gives CDR1 SGHAT, CDR2 FQNNGV. CDR3 protein: CASSSQGLGFDTGELFF. The CDR3 DNA reads as TGTGCCAGCAGCTCCCAGGGGTTGGGGTTTGACACCGGGGAGCTGTTTTTT.

The table lists this clone with a few counts. V usage is TRBV5-3 and J usage is TRBJ1-6; D gene unclear. TRBV5-3 is flagged as an ORF with uncertain function. The CDR3 has 11 amino acids. The V gene lost 4 bases and the J gene lost 11 bases, with 7 bases spanning the gap. Here the CDR3 reads CARSLRAPLHF. DNA of the CDR3: TGTGCCAGAAGCCTACGGGCACCCCTCCACTTT.

The chain combines TRBV11-2 with TRBJ2-7; a possible D gene is TRBD2 (6 bases). This CDR3 is built from 15 residues. The germline V gene encodes CDR1 SGHAT and CDR2 FQNNGV. V was clipped by 3 bases and J by 5 bases, with 17 bases between them. Here the CDR3 reads CASSFIGRSSDEQYF. The CDR3 nucleotides are TGTGCCAGCAGCTTTATTGGAAGGTCTAGCGACGAGCAGTACTTC.

V usage is TRBV5-1 and J usage is TRBJ1-1; TRBD1 agrees at 11 bases. This CDR3 is built from 15 residues. Germline CDR1 SGHRS, CDR2 YFSETQ. The V segment lost 4 bases and the J segment 5 bases; nucleotides outside the gene matches: 7. CDR3 nucleotides: TGCGCCAGCAGCCTTATCGGGACAGGGGGAACTGAAGCTTTCTTT. It yields the protein CASSLIGTGGTEAFF.

V is TRBV19 and J is TRBJ2-5, with 8 bases fitting TRBD1. The CDR3 totals 17 residues. Germline V gene sequence: CDR1 LNHDA, CDR2 SQIVND (reference sequence). V lost 3 bases, J lost 2 bases, and 11 bases stayed unmatched. The CDR3 loop is CASSIGQGAPYQETQYF. The CDR3 DNA reads TGTGCCAGTAGTATCGGTCAGGGGGCCCCGTATCAAGAGACCCAGTACTTC. The full variable domain, with the rest looked up from reference TRBV19 and TRBJ2-5, is DGGITQSPKYLFRKEGQNVTLSCEQNLNHDAMYWYRQDPGQGLRLIYYSQIVNDFQKGDIAEGYSVSREKKESFPLTVTSAQKNPTAFYLCASSIGQGAPYQETQYFGPGTRLLVL.

V usage is TRBV2 and J usage is TRBJ1-1; D is unresolved. The CDR3 runs 13 residues. Per germline, CDR1 SNHLY and CDR2 FYNNEI. V gave up 11 bases and J gave up 1 base, with 14 bases separating them. The CDR3 sequence is CAHQRTQNTEAFF. In nucleotides, the CDR3 is TGTGCCCACCAGCGGACGCAGAACACTGAAGCTTTCTTT.

This chain connects TRBV2 to TRBJ2-3; no clear D gene. V lost 5 bases to trimming and J lost 1 base, with 10 bases between them. Germline V gives CDR1 SNHLY, CDR2 FYNNEI. This CDR3 spans 14 amino acids. The DNA of the CDR3 is TGTGCCAGCAGTCCCAATCGGGGCACAGATACGCAGTATTTT. This gives the protein CASSPNRGTDTQYF.

This clone was observed once. V and J are TRBV5-1 and TRBJ2-3, with 7 nucleotides matching TRBD2. Germline values: CDR1 SGHRS, CDR2 YFSETQ. Trimming cost V 0 bases and J 2 bases; bases outside gene matches: 6. The CDR3 sequence is 16 residues long. In DNA form, the CDR3 reads TGCGCCAGCAGCTTGGCGTCCAGCGGGATCACAGATACGCAGTATTTT. It specifies CASSLASSGITDTQYF.

V usage is TRBV11-2 and J usage is TRBJ2-1; 13 bases match TRBD2. Trimming at V came to 3 bases and at J to 0 bases, leaving 5 bases not matched to a gene. Germline V gene lookup returns CDR1 SGHAT and CDR2 FQNNGV. The CDR3 covers 18 residues. The CDR3 loop reads CASSFGLAGASSYNEQFF. The CDR3 coding sequence is TGTGCCAGCAGCTTTGGACTAGCGGGAGCCAGCTCCTACAATGAGCAGTTCTTC.

The V gene is TRBV4-1, the J gene TRBJ2-2; 12 bases match TRBD1. CDR3 length: 16 residues. Germline CDR1 reads MGHRA; CDR2 reads YSYEKL. Trimming took 2 bases from V and 9 from J; bases not matched to a gene: 7. The CDR3 loop is CASSQQPGQGARELFF. CDR3 in DNA: TGCGCCAGCAGCCAACAACCGGGACAGGGGGCGCGGGAGCTGTTTTTT.

This chain links TRBV5-6 with TRBJ2-5; TRBD1 is a possible D gene (6 bases). Trimming cost V 0 bases and J 2 bases, with 17 bases left between them. The length of the CDR3 is 17 residues. Per the germline V gene, CDR1 is SGHDT and CDR2 is YYEEEE. CDR3 sequence (DNA): TGTGCCAGCAGCTTGGCCAAGTTCGTCGGACAGCAAGAGACCCAGTACTTC. Translating it yields CASSLAKFVGQQETQYF.

The chain's CDR3 is CASSLASGAYNEQFF. The CDR3 bases are TGTGCCAGCAGCTTAGCTAGCGGGGCCTACAATGAGCAGTTCTTC. The chain uses TRBV7-9 and TRBJ2-1; 8 bases are a match to TRBD2. This CDR3 is built from 15 residues. Germline CDR1 is SEHNR and CDR2 is FQNEAQ (reference sequence). The ends lost 0 bases at V and 2 bases at J; junction bases unmatched: 0. Drawing the rest from reference TRBV7-9 and TRBJ2-1, the complete variable domain is DTGVSQNPRHKITKRGQNVTFRCDPISEHNRLYWYRQTLGQGPEFLTYFQNEAQLEKSRLLSDRFSAERPKGSFSTLEIQRTEQGDSAMYLCASSLASGAYNEQFFGPGTRLTVL.

As for this clone: Additional DNA sequences in this sample encode the identical CDR3. The J gene is TRBJ2-4, the V gene TRBV27, with unresolved D. Germline V gene sequence: CDR1 MNHEY, CDR2 SMNVEV (reference sequence). This CDR3 has 15 residues. Trimming left V 4 bases short and J 0 bases short, with 10 bases between. The CDR3 bases are TGTGCCAGCAGTTCTGGCATTCTAGCCAAAAACATTCAGTACTTC. It is translated as CASSSGILAKNIQYF.

Comment on this clone: The junction and the germline gene differ at one end; a read error may be behind it. This sample also contains other DNA sequences that code for the same CDR3. This rearrangement joins TRBV28 to TRBJ2-7, with 8 bases lining up with TRBD2. Germline CDR1 MDHEN, CDR2 SYDVKM. The CDR3 runs 15 residues. In nucleotides, the CDR3 is TGCGCCAGCAGTTTTTTAGCGGGATCCCCGGAGGAGCAGTACTTC. This sequence encodes CASSFLAGSPEEQYF.

This sequence joins TRBV3-1 (or the pseudogene TRBV3-2) and TRBJ2-1, with unresolved D. Trimming left V 2 bases short and J 7 bases short, with 15 bases between. This CDR3 contains 15 residues. Germline V CDR1 and CDR2: LGHDT, YNNKEL (reference sequence). The CDR3 region has the DNA TGTGCCAGCAGCCAAATGACGGGTTCGCGGAATGAGCAGTTCTTC. Its protein product is CASSQMTGSRNEQFF.

The rearrangement links TRBV11-3 to TRBJ2-1; D is unresolved. CDR1 and CDR2 from the germline V gene are SGHNT and YENEEA. Trimming cost V 5 bases and J 7 bases, with 15 bases left between them. The CDR3 covers 14 residues. CDR3 DNA: TGTGCCAGCAGCACCGAATATCCGCGGAATGAGCAGTTCTTC. It yields the protein CASSTEYPRNEQFF.

This clone was observed a single time. The chain employs TRBV27 and TRBJ2-5; 9 bases are shared with TRBD1. J gave up 6 bases and V 5 bases, and 10 bases lay outside the gene matches. CDR1 and CDR2 from the germline V gene are MNHEY and SMNVEV (reference sequence). This CDR3 has 15 amino acids. The CDR3 DNA is TGTGCCAGCAGTCAAGGGACAGGGATTAGAAAGACCCAGTACTTC. Protein: CASSQGTGIRKTQYF.